The entry below describes one T cell receptor beta chain. The entry originates in a study of blood T cell repertoires in COVID-19. Trimming removed 7 bases from V and 14 bases from J; junction bases left unmatched: 12. CDR1 MNHEY and CDR2 SMNVEV come from the germline V gene (reference sequence). The CDR3 spans 14 residues. In the original workflow: Scientists estimated how many nucleated cells there were by amplifying reference gene primers. Using immunoSEQ multiplex PCR, the repertoire was profiled, and TCRdb retains in-frame clones only, with some absent. V and J calls and clone size are copied from that table; D and trimming were computed from the DNA. The sample comprises about 440,000 clones, roughly 89% of which are singletons, and roughly 4% rests with the top ten.

The chain is built from TRBV27 and TRBJ2-1; 12 positions agree with TRBD2. The sequencing input was peripheral blood. The sequence derives from a woman in her thirties with acute or convalescent COVID-19. CDR3 protein: CASTSLAGGRRKFF. CDR3 coding DNA: TGTGCCAGCACCTCACTAGCGGGGGGTCGGAGGAAGTTCTTC.